Following are 25 T cell receptor beta chains from one sample sequenced in a study of shared clonotypes between healthy human individuals. The table came from immunoSEQ multiplex PCR; TCRdb's copy has only in-frame clones and leaves some out. The repertoire consists of roughly 2,500,000 clones, with 80% to 95% occurring once and the leading ten covering 0.36%. Specimen: naive CD4+ T cells from PBMCs. Subset defined: CD45RA+ positively selected. Source of these receptors: a man younger than 35 in good health. Some clones in this sample may be carry-over from other donors' samples.

J is TRBJ2-7 and V is TRBV5-4; no reliable D call. This CDR3 comprises 14 residues. Germline CDR1 is SGHNT and CDR2 is YYREEE (reference sequence). Trimming stripped 4 bases from V and 6 bases from J, with 17 bases between. The CDR3 DNA follows: TGTGCCAGCAGCCCGGTCGGGCGACGGGCCGAGCAGTACTTC. It yields the protein CASSPVGRRAEQYF.

V gene TRBV19 combines with J gene TRBJ1-1, with D possibly being TRBD1 (6 bases). Germline V gene sequence: CDR1 LNHDA, CDR2 SQIVND (reference sequence). The CDR3 extends over 16 amino acids. V dropped 5 bases and J dropped 3 bases, with 19 bases sitting between them. DNA for the CDR3: TGTGCCAGTAGTCCCAATAACAGGGTTATTGACACTGAAGCTTTCTTT. Its protein is CASSPNNRVIDTEAFF.

The V gene is TRBV10-1, the J gene TRBJ2-1; TRBD2 aligns across 7 bases. V gave up 8 bases and J gave up 4 bases; unmatched junction bases: 17. The CDR3 is 17 residues long. Germline lookup yields CDR1 WNHNN and CDR2 SYGVQD (reference sequence). CDR3 protein: CASGWGGTKICYNEQFF. The CDR3, as DNA: TGCGCCAGCGGATGGGGGGGAACCAAGATATGTTACAATGAGCAGTTCTTC.

The rearrangement joins TRBV18 to TRBJ1-1; TRBD1 matches at 7 bases. Per germline, CDR1 KGHSH and CDR2 LQKENI. Unmatched junction bases numbered 6, after V lost 6 bases and J lost 5 bases. The length of the CDR3 is 13 residues. The CDR3 spells CASSGTVQTEAFF. The CDR3 coding sequence is TGTGCCAGCTCGGGGACAGTCCAAACTGAAGCTTTCTTT.

The gene calls are TRBV11-2 and TRBJ1-2, with D unresolved. The CDR3 runs to 14 residues. Trimming pared 8 bases from V and 3 bases from J, leaving 16 bases between. The germline V gene has CDR1 SGHAT and CDR2 FQNNGV. The CDR3 protein is CASGPSLRDYGYTF. CDR3 nucleotides: TGTGCCAGCGGGCCGTCTTTGAGGGACTATGGCTACACCTTC.

The rearrangement joins TRBV19 to TRBJ2-6, with 8 bases lining up with TRBD1. The CDR3 is 19 residues long. V was clipped by 4 bases and J by 0 bases; unmatched bases: 11. Germline CDR1 LNHDA, CDR2 SQIVND (reference sequence). The CDR3 DNA reads TGTGCCAGTAGTACTTCCGCGGGACAGGCGACCTCTGGGGCCAACGTCCTGACTTTC. Protein sequence: CASSTSAGQATSGANVLTF.

J is TRBJ2-3 and V is TRBV28; perhaps TRBD1 as D (6 bases). The length of the CDR3 is 14 residues. V lost 2 bases and J lost 4, with 10 bases in between. Germline CDR1 MDHEN, CDR2 SYDVKM. In DNA, the CDR3 is TGTGCCAGCAGTTTAAGTACAGGGTCAGATACGCAGTATTTT. Amino acids: CASSLSTGSDTQYF.

This CDR3 reads CASSFPGQGGNEQFF. The DNA of the CDR3 is TGTGCCAGCAGTTTCCCTGGACAGGGAGGAAATGAGCAGTTCTTC. The chain links TRBV28 to TRBJ2-1, with 8 bases aligning to TRBD1. The V gene's germline CDR1 is MDHEN and CDR2 SYDVKM. The CDR3 runs to 15 residues. V was clipped by 3 bases and J by 7 bases; unmatched bases: 8.

This chain links TRBV28 with TRBJ2-7; D possibly corresponds to TRBD1 (5 bases). There are 12 residues in the CDR3. V was clipped by 6 bases and J by 5 bases, with 11 bases between them. The V gene's germline CDR1 is MDHEN and CDR2 SYDVKM. The DNA of the CDR3 is TGTGCCAGCAGGTTACAGGCTAACGAGCAGTACTTC. Translating it yields CASRLQANEQYF.

This chain connects TRBV10-3 to TRBJ2-1; weak D call: TRBD1 (6 bases). There are 14 residues in the CDR3. The V and J ends lost 8 bases and 5 bases respectively, with 16 bases between them. CDR1 is ENHRY and CDR2 is SYGVKD in the germline V gene. DNA of the CDR3: TGTGCCATCGGGGGCGGGCTACGGGACAATGAGCAGTTCTTC. Translation gives CAIGGGLRDNEQFF.

This sequence joins TRBV28 and TRBJ1-4; no definite D call. Per germline, CDR1 MDHEN and CDR2 SYDVKM. The CDR3 consists of 13 residues. The ends were cut back, 2 bases at V and 6 bases at J, with 7 bases in the middle. CDR3 sequence: CASSLRGHEKLFF. For the CDR3, the DNA is TGTGCCAGCAGTTTACGCGGGCATGAAAAACTGTTTTTT.

The CDR3 protein is CASRYPQGSRGNQPQHF. The CDR3 coding sequence is TGTGCCAGCAGATATCCTCAGGGGAGTAGGGGCAATCAGCCCCAGCATTTT. This chain uses TRBV28 with TRBJ1-5; TRBD1 might be the D (6 bases). The length of the CDR3 is 17 residues. V shed 6 bases and J shed 2 bases, with 20 bases lying between them. Germline V lookup: CDR1 MDHEN, CDR2 SYDVKM.

The chain couples TRBV10-3 to TRBJ2-7; 10 bases line up with TRBD1. The CDR3 runs to 15 residues. V lost 6 bases to trimming and J lost 3 bases; unmatched junction nucleotides: 8. The V gene's germline CDR1 is ENHRY and CDR2 SYGVKD. CDR3 nucleotide sequence: TGTGCCATCAGGGAAATAGGGGACAGGGGCTACGAGCAGTACTTC. Protein product: CAIREIGDRGYEQYF.

The chain employs TRBV5-1 and TRBJ1-1; D call uncertain. Trimming removed 4 bases from V and 3 bases from J, with 13 bases in between. Germline V gene data show CDR1 as SGHRS and CDR2 as YFSETQ. The CDR3 is made up of 14 amino acids. The CDR3 DNA is TGCGCCAGCAGCCCGCAAAGGATCTACACTGAAGCTTTCTTT. Its translation: CASSPQRIYTEAFF.

The chain combines TRBV4-2 with TRBJ2-3; D gene unclear. This CDR3 contains 15 residues. V shed 0 bases and J shed 3 bases, with 10 bases lying between them. Germline V gives CDR1 LGHNA, CDR2 YNFKEQ. In DNA, the CDR3 is TGTGCCAGCAGCCAAGATCAACAAAGGACAGATACGCAGTATTTT. Protein sequence: CASSQDQQRTDTQYF.

The chain joins TRBV30 to TRBJ2-1; 10 bases map to TRBD2. CDR3 size: 14 residues. J was trimmed by 5 bases and V by 4 bases; bases with no gene match: 5. Germline CDR1 and CDR2: GTSNPN and SVGIG (reference sequence). The CDR3 here is CAWTPGLADNEQFF. CDR3 sequence (DNA): TGTGCCTGGACCCCAGGACTAGCGGACAATGAGCAGTTCTTC.

Here the CDR3 DNA reads TGTGCCAGCAGCGGACGGTCCCAAGGACAGGGGATCGTCTACACCTTC. Protein sequence: CASSGRSQGQGIVYTF. V is TRBV9 and J is TRBJ1-2, with TRBD1 matching 9 bases. J was trimmed by 10 bases and V by 3 bases; bases with no gene match: 16. Per the germline V gene, CDR1 is SGDLS and CDR2 is YYNGEE. CDR3 length: 16 amino acids.

The chain couples TRBV7-2 to TRBJ1-5; TRBD1 might be the D (5 bases). Germline V lookup: CDR1 SGHTA, CDR2 FQGNSA. The CDR3 runs 13 residues. Trimming left V 6 bases short and J 6 bases short, with 12 bases between. The CDR3 DNA sequence: TGTGCCAGCAGTCAAATGGGGGGTCAGCCCCAGCATTTT. Protein product: CASSQMGGQPQHF.

The chain couples TRBV6-4 to TRBJ1-5; perhaps TRBD1 as D (6 bases). V was pared by 6 bases and J by 6 bases, with 24 bases between. This CDR3 has 17 residues. Germline V gives CDR1 MRHNA, CDR2 SNTAGT. The CDR3 spells CASSEIDRDKEGQPQHF. For the CDR3, the DNA is TGTGCCAGCAGCGAGATAGACCGGGACAAAGAGGGTCAGCCCCAGCATTTT.

The genes are TRBV2 and TRBJ1-6, with 9 nucleotides matching TRBD1. Germline CDR1 SNHLY, CDR2 FYNNEI. There are 14 residues in the CDR3. After removal of 6 bases from V and 7 bases from J, the junction contained 4 bases not matched to a gene. The CDR3 protein is CASRDRGGNSPLHF. The DNA of the CDR3 is TGTGCCAGCAGGGACAGGGGAGGCAATTCACCCCTCCACTTT.

This clone was observed once. CDR3 nucleotide sequence: TGCGCCAGCAGCTTGGATCCGGGGGGCGACGAGCAGTACTTC. It yields the protein CASSLDPGGDEQYF. V gene TRBV5-1 combines with J gene TRBJ2-7; D might be TRBD2 (7 bases). V was trimmed by 0 bases and J by 5 bases, leaving 12 bases between them. The CDR3 is 14 amino acids. Germline V gene lookup returns CDR1 SGHRS and CDR2 YFSETQ.

The J gene is TRBJ1-2, the V gene TRBV5-1, with no clear D. Germline lookup yields CDR1 SGHRS and CDR2 YFSETQ. V shed 4 bases and J shed 4 bases, with 20 bases lying between them. The CDR3 covers 16 residues. The CDR3 sequence: CASSLPTLGMGYGYTF. The CDR3 DNA sequence: TGCGCCAGCAGCCTCCCCACCCTGGGGATGGGCTATGGCTACACCTTC.

This clone was detected once. The junction differs from germline at one of its ends, possibly a read error. J is TRBJ1-1 and V is TRBV2, with 10 bases identical to TRBD1. The germline gives CDR1 SNHLY, CDR2 FYNNEI. The CDR3 is 15 amino acids. The CDR3 DNA is TGTGCTAGCACCAGACAGGGGGCTTTGAACACTGAAGCTTTCTTT. Its translation: CASTRQGALNTEAFF. The full variable domain, in which reference TRBV2 and TRBJ1-1 provide the parts outside the CDR3, is EPEVTQTPSHQVTQMGQEVILRCVPISNHLYFYWYRQILGQKVEFLVSFYNNEISEKSEIFDDQFSVERPDGSNFTLKIRSTKLEDSAMYFCASTRQGALNTEAFFGQGTRLTVV.

This rearrangement joins TRBV7-9 to TRBJ2-3; perhaps TRBD2 as D (5 bases). The V gene lost 7 bases and the J gene lost 8 bases, with 16 bases spanning the gap. Germline CDR1 and CDR2: SEHNR and FQNEAQ (reference sequence). The CDR3 runs 13 residues. The CDR3 loop reads CASTTFEGTTQYF. In nucleotides, the CDR3 is TGTGCCAGCACCACCTTTGAGGGTACTACGCAGTATTTT.

The chain is built from TRBV10-1 and TRBJ2-1; the D gene is possibly TRBD2 (6 bases). This CDR3 has 13 amino acids. Deletions cut 3 bases from V and 10 bases from J, with 13 bases between. The V gene's germline CDR1 is WNHNN and CDR2 SYGVQD (reference sequence). The CDR3 DNA reads TGCGCCAGCAGTGATATAGGGACTGTGGAGCAGTTCTTC. Encoded protein: CASSDIGTVEQFF.